The clone carrying this TCR beta chain was seen a handful of times. What it binds is not known. A read error may produce the germline difference seen at one junction end. Those donating, healthy Caucasian individuals from Russia, were aged about 6 to 100. Then a second PCR, running roughly 7 to 11 cycles, was carried out with a sample-barcoded 5' primer and a J-beta primer mix. Each cDNA molecule was tagged by a template-switch adaptor that had 12 random nucleotides. TCRdb fed the 5' RACE reads into MiXCR, producing one record per CDR3 protein. The table includes approximately 810,000 distinct CDR3 sequences, about 36% detected once. Germline loops: CDR1 SSHAT, CDR2 FNYEAQ (reference sequence). The CDR3 consists of 14 residues. The entry originates in a study of blood T cells in healthy people across ages. Whole-study results and caveats: Per-million-T-cell TCR beta diversity fell roughly linearly with age.

The source material was blood. This chain joins TRBV7-7 and TRBJ2-1, with D unresolved. The sequence came from a man between 18 and 29 years old in good health. The CDR3 reads CASSLDVQASEQFF. CDR3 in DNA: TGTGCTAGCAGCTTAGATGTGCAGGCGTCTGAGCAGTTCTTC.